The clone carrying this T cell receptor beta chain was seen only a few times. Its antigen is unknown. Assay used: immunoSEQ multiplex PCR; TCRdb lists only in-frame clones, some missing. The sample lists 110,000 to 150,000 clones; 88% were seen once. The CDR3 loop spans 11 amino acids. V lost 6 bases and J 1 base, leaving 2 bases between the germline ends. The data originate from a study of T cell responses to AZD1222 COVID-19 vaccine. General observations from the study: White British people made up most donors, females outnumbered males, and clonal diversity was possibly underestimated. Spike was spanned by vaccine-associated CD4 TCRs, with dominance at 160-218 and 743-854. No day 14 peak samples; only post-peak repertoires were characterized. Within unmutated variant regions lay the reported targets of nearly half of spike-specific TCRs.

This receptor was taken from an adult who received the AZD1222 COVID-19 vaccine. This sample comprised peripheral blood, obtained 28 days after the second AZD1222 dose. This chain links TRBV12-3 or TRBV12-4 with TRBJ2-3; no clear D. CDR3 bases: TGTGCCAGCAGGCGCACAGATACGCAGTATTTT. This gives the protein CASRRTDTQYF.